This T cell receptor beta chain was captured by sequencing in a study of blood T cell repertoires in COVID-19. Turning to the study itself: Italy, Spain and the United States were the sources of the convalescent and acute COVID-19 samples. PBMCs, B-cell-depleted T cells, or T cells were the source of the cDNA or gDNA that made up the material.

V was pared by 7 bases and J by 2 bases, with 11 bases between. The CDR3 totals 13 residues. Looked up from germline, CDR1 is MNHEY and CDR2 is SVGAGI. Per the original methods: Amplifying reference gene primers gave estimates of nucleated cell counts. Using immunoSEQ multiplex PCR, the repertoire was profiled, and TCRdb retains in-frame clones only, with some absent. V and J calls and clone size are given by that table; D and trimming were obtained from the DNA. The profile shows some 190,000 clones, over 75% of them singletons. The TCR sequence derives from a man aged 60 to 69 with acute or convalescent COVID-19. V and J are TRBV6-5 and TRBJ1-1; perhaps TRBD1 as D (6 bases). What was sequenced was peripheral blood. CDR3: CASTAGANTEAFF. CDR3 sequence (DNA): TGTGCCAGCACCGCAGGGGCAAACACTGAAGCTTTCTTT.